Shown below are 17 T cell receptor beta chains from a single sample sequenced in a study of PD-1 blockade in classical Hodgkin lymphoma. All the patients suffered relapse after autologous stem cell transplantation, and brentuximab vedotin exposure differed. Some clones are missing from TCRdb's copy, which holds only in-frame ones; the method was immunoSEQ multiplex PCR. The sample contains tens of thousands of clones, around 72% of which appear only once. Material: peripheral blood mononuclear cells (PBMCs), obtained at baseline. Receptors were obtained from a human donor with classical Hodgkin lymphoma.

The chain employs TRBV2 and TRBJ2-3, with D unclear. The CDR3 has 13 residues. Trimming shortened V by 2 bases and J by 3 bases, and 6 bases separated the two germline ends. Per the germline V gene, CDR1 is SNHLY and CDR2 is FYNNEI. CDR3 region: CASSEQKTDTQYF. The CDR3 region has the DNA TGTGCCAGCAGTGAACAGAAGACAGATACGCAGTATTTT. Filled out from reference TRBV2 and TRBJ2-3, the complete variable domain reads EPEVTQTPSHQVTQMGQEVILRCVPISNHLYFYWYRQILGQKVEFLVSFYNNEISEKSEIFDDQFSVERPDGSNFTLKIRSTKLEDSAMYFCASSEQKTDTQYFGPGTRLTVL.

This clone was recorded a few times. The chain joins TRBV5-1 to TRBJ1-5; no clear D. Germline values: CDR1 SGHRS, CDR2 YFSETQ. The CDR3 extends over 15 amino acids. The V end lost 3 bases, the J end lost 5 bases, and 15 bases lay between the germline ends. Here the CDR3 reads CASSSGLPSDQPQHF. The CDR3 bases are TGCGCCAGCAGCTCGGGTCTCCCTTCGGATCAGCCCCAGCATTTT.

The J gene is TRBJ2-7, the V gene TRBV7-9, with unresolved D. CDR1 and CDR2 from the germline V gene are SEHNR and FQNEAQ (reference sequence). Deletions cut 4 bases from V and 4 bases from J, with 8 bases between. The CDR3 contains 12 residues. CDR3 sequence: CASSSWEYEQYF. The CDR3 nucleotides are TGTGCCAGCAGCTCATGGGAATACGAGCAGTACTTC.

The chain uses TRBV7-8 and TRBJ1-1, with D possibly matching TRBD1 (5 bases). CDR3 size: 13 residues. V lost 4 bases to trimming and J lost 5 bases, with 11 bases between them. Per the germline V gene, CDR1 is SGHVS and CDR2 is FQNEAQ. The DNA of the CDR3 is TGTGCCAGCAGCTGGGGCAGGGAAACTGAAGCTTTCTTT. Protein sequence: CASSWGRETEAFF.

Notes on this clone: One junction end does not reproduce the germline sequence, and a read error may be involved. Other DNA sequences from this sample encode an identical CDR3 as well. V gene TRBV7-3 combines with J gene TRBJ2-3, with TRBD2 matching over 7 bases. Germline V CDR1 and CDR2: SGHTA, FQGTGA. This CDR3 spans 13 amino acids. CDR3 loop: CASSPGTTSKVVF. The CDR3, as DNA: TGTGCCAGCAGCCCTGGGACTACTAGCAAGGTGGTATTT.

The rearrangement links TRBV9 to TRBJ2-2; TRBD1 is a possible D gene (6 bases). Trimming removed 3 bases at V and 3 bases at J, with 12 bases between. This CDR3 spans 15 amino acids. Germline assignment: CDR1 SGDLS and CDR2 YYNGEE. The CDR3 DNA follows: TGTGCCAGCAGCGACCCACAGGGATACACCGGGGAGCTGTTTTTT. Translating it yields CASSDPQGYTGELFF.

The genes are TRBV15 and TRBJ2-3; 8 nucleotides align to TRBD1. Germline V gene data show CDR1 as LNHNV and CDR2 as YYDKDF (reference sequence). The J segment lost 1 base and the V segment lost 2 bases, leaving 8 bases of the junction unmatched. The CDR3 has 17 residues. The CDR3 loop is CATSRFQGARGTDTQYF. The CDR3, as DNA: TGTGCCACCAGCAGATTTCAGGGGGCGCGGGGCACAGATACGCAGTATTTT.

CDR3 bases: TGTGCCACCGGCGGGAGACTAGATAGGGTCAATGAGCAGTTCTTC. Translation: CATGGRLDRVNEQFF. The chain couples TRBV15 to TRBJ2-1; 7 nucleotides match TRBD2. This CDR3 has 15 amino acids. After removal of 8 bases from V and 6 bases from J, the junction contained 13 bases not matched to a gene. Germline V gene sequence: CDR1 LNHNV, CDR2 YYDKDF (reference sequence).

The V and J genes are TRBV28 and TRBJ2-7; no definite D call. Germline-derived CDR1 and CDR2 are MDHEN and SYDVKM. There are 15 residues in the CDR3. V was shortened by 7 bases and J by 1 base, with 17 bases between the two germline ends. This chain's CDR3 is CASTLQTSSSYEQYF. CDR3 coding DNA: TGTGCCAGCACCCTACAAACTTCATCGTCCTACGAGCAGTACTTC.

The V gene is TRBV28, the J gene TRBJ2-6; D ambiguous. V was pared by 3 bases and J by 4 bases, with 7 bases between. CDR1 and CDR2 (germline): MDHEN, SYDVKM. The CDR3 is 14 amino acids. DNA for the CDR3: TGTGCCAGCAGTTTGGGTTGGGGGGCCAACGTCCTGACTTTC. Translating it yields CASSLGWGANVLTF.

This clone has only a few counts. This chain joins TRBV5-1 and TRBJ1-2; D ambiguous. Per germline, CDR1 SGHRS and CDR2 YFSETQ. The CDR3 consists of 14 residues. V shed 4 bases and J shed 8 bases, with 18 bases lying between them. The CDR3 sequence is CASSLHQPEGGYTF. CDR3 coding DNA: TGCGCCAGCAGCCTCCATCAGCCTGAAGGGGGCTACACCTTC. The whole variable domain, filled in from reference TRBV5-1 and TRBJ1-2, reads KAGVTQTPRYLIKTRGQQVTLSCSPISGHRSVSWYQQTPGQGLQFLFEYFSETQRNKGNFPGRFSGRQFSNSRSEMNVSTLELGDSALYLCASSLHQPEGGYTFGSGTRLTVV.

As regards this clone: One end of the junction does not line up with germline, which may come from a read error. The chain employs TRBV5-4 and TRBJ2-2; D is unresolved. The CDR3 covers 13 residues. Looked up from germline, CDR1 is SGHNT and CDR2 is YYREEE (reference sequence). Written as DNA, the CDR3 is TGTGCCAGCAGTTTGGACCGGACCGGGGAGCTGTTTTTT. It yields the protein CASSLDRTGELFF.

This clone was detected a few times. This chain joins TRBV5-4 and TRBJ2-7; 7 bases match TRBD1. Germline V gene sequence: CDR1 SGHNT, CDR2 YYREEE (reference sequence). V dropped 4 bases and J dropped 0; count of bases not matched to a gene: 4. The CDR3 contains 14 residues. CDR3 residues: CASSPTGLSYEQYF. The DNA for the CDR3 is TGTGCCAGCAGCCCGACAGGGCTCTCCTACGAGCAGTACTTC.

V usage is TRBV9 and J usage is TRBJ2-1; no definite D call. The CDR3 has 9 amino acids. CDR1 is SGDLS, CDR2 YYNGEE, per germline. Trimming took 4 bases from V and 12 from J, leaving 5 bases between them. For the CDR3, the DNA is TGTGCCAGCAGCCTAATGCAGTTCTTC. As protein: CASSLMQFF.

The V call is TRBV5-1, the J call TRBJ1-1, with D unclear. Germline V gives CDR1 SGHRS, CDR2 YFSETQ. This CDR3 spans 17 amino acids. With 4 bases removed from V and 1 base from J, the gap between germline ends came to 20 bases. The CDR3 DNA is TGCGCCAGCAGCCCGGTTGGGATGTTATCAACGAACACTGAAGCTTTCTTT. Translation gives CASSPVGMLSTNTEAFF.

There are a few counts of this clone. The chain combines TRBV6-4 with TRBJ1-1; D remains unclear. Per germline, CDR1 MRHNA and CDR2 SNTAGT. The CDR3 is 13 residues long. The V gene lost 2 bases and the J gene lost 2 bases, with 6 bases spanning the gap. The CDR3 here is CASSDGPNTEAFF. The CDR3 region has the DNA TGTGCCAGCAGTGACGGGCCCAACACTGAAGCTTTCTTT.

The genes are TRBV11-3 and TRBJ2-1; 7 bases agree with TRBD1. After removal of 0 bases from V and 15 bases from J, the junction contained 17 bases not matched to a gene. CDR1 is SGHNT and CDR2 is YENEEA in the germline V gene. This CDR3 has 16 residues. For the CDR3, the DNA is TGTGCCAGCAGCTTAGATCTAAATTATGCTCAACAGGGGACGTTCTTC. Its protein product is CASSLDLNYAQQGTFF.